This T cell receptor beta chain was captured by sequencing in a study of blood T cell repertoires in COVID-19. Clinical history as reported by participants underpinned cohort assignment. Recovered Cohort 3 donors showed two negative PCRs, clearance, or symptom resolution. This clone was counted between two and nine times. Per the original methods: It was from reference gene primer amplification that nucleated cell counts were estimated. Produced via immunoSEQ multiplex PCR; TCRdb's table is partial and in-frame only. The V and J calls and clone size are taken from that table; D and trimming were inferred from the DNA. Found here are roughly 300,000 clones, about 85% of them singletons; the top ten hold 4.5% to 7%. Sequenced material: PBMCs or T cells enriched from blood (not recorded which). This receptor was obtained from a woman aged 25 to 39 who had recovered from COVID-19.

CDR3 residues: CATVGTVNSPLHF. DNA for the CDR3: TGTGCCACCGTTGGGACAGTGAATTCACCCCTCCACTTT. The gene calls are TRBV28 and TRBJ1-6; TRBD1 matches at 7 bases. This CDR3 has 13 amino acids. Germline lookup yields CDR1 MDHEN and CDR2 SYDVKM. Trimming removed 10 bases from V and 7 bases from J; junction bases left unmatched: 7.